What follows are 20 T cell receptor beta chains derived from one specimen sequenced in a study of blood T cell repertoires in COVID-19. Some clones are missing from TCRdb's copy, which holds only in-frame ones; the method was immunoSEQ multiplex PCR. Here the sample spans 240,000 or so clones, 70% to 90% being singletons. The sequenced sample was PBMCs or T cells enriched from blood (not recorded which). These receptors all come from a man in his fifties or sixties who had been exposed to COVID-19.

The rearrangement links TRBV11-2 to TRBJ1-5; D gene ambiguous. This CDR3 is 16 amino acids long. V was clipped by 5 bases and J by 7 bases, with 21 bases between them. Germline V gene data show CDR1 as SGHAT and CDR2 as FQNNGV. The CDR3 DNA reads TGTGCCAGCAGCCCACGGCCTCGGGAAGGAGGGCAGCCCCAGCATTTT. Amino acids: CASSPRPREGGQPQHF.

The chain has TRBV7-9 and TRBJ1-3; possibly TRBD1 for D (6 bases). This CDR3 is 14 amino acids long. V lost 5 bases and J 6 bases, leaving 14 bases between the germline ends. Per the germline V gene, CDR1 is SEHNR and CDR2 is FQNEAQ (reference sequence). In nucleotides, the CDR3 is TGTGCCAGCAGCCCAGGGGCAGACCAAAACACCATATATTTT. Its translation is CASSPGADQNTIYF. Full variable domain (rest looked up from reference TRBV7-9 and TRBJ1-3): DTGVSQNPRHKITKRGQNVTFRCDPISEHNRLYWYRQTLGQGPEFLTYFQNEAQLEKSRLLSDRFSAERPKGSFSTLEIQRTEQGDSAMYLCASSPGADQNTIYFGEGSWLTVV.

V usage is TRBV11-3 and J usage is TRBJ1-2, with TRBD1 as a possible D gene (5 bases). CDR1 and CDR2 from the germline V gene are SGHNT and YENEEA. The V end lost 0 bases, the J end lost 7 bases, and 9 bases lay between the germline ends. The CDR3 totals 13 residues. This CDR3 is CASSLDPGVGYTF. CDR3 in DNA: TGTGCCAGCAGCTTAGATCCGGGGGTTGGCTACACCTTC.

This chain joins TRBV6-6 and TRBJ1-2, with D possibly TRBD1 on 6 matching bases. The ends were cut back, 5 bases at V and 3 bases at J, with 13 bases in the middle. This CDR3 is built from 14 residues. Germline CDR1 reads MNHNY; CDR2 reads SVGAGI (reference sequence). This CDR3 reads CASSLGAVDYGYTF. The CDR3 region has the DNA TGTGCCAGCAGTCTGGGGGCGGTGGACTATGGCTACACCTTC.

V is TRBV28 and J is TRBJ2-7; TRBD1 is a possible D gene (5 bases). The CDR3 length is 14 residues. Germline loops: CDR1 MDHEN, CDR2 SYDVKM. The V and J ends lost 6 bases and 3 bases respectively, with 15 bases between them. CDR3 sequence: CASRQAGHIYEQYV. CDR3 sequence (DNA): TGTGCCAGCAGACAGGCAGGGCACATCTACGAGCAGTACGTC.

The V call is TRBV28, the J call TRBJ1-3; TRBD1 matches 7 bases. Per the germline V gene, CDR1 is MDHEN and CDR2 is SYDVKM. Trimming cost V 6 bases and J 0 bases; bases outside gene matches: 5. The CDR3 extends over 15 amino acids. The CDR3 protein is CASRMTGYSGNTIYF. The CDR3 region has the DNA TGTGCCAGCAGGATGACAGGGTACTCTGGAAACACCATATATTTT.

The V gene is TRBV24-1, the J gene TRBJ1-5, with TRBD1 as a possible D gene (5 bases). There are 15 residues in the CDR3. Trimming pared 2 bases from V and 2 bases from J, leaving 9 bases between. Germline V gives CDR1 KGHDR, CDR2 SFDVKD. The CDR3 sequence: CATSDSGLGNQPQHF. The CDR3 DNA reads TGTGCCACCAGTGATTCAGGGTTGGGCAATCAGCCCCAGCATTTT.

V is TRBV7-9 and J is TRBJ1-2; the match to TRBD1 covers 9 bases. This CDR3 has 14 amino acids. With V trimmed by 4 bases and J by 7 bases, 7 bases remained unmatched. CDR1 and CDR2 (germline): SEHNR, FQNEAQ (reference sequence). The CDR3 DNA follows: TGTGCCAGCAGCTGGACAGGGGAGACGGGTGGCTACACCTTC. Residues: CASSWTGETGGYTF.

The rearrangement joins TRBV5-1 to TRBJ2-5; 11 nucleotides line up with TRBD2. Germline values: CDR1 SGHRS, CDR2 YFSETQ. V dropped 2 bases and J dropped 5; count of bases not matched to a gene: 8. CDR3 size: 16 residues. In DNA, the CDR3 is TGCGCCAGCAGCTTTGGTTATAGCGGGGGGGCGGAGACCCAGTACTTC. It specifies CASSFGYSGGAETQYF.

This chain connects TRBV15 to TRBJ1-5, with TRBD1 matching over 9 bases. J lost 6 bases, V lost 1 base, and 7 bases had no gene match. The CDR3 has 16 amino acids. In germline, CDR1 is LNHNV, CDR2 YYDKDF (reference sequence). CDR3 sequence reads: CATSRGKTGGFQPQHF. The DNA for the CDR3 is TGTGCCACCAGCAGAGGGAAAACAGGGGGCTTTCAGCCCCAGCATTTT.

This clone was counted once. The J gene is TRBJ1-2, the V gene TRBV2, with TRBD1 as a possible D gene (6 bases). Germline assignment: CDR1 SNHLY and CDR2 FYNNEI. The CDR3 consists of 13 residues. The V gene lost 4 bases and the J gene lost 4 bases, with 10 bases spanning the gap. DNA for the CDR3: TGTGCCAGCAGTGGGGGGCAGGCCTATGGCTACACCTTC. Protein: CASSGGQAYGYTF.

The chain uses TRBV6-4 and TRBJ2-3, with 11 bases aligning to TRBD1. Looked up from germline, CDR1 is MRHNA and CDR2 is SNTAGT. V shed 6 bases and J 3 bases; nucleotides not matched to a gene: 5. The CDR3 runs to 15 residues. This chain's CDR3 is CASRGQGALTDTQYF. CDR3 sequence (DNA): TGTGCCAGCAGAGGACAGGGGGCCTTAACAGATACGCAGTATTTT.

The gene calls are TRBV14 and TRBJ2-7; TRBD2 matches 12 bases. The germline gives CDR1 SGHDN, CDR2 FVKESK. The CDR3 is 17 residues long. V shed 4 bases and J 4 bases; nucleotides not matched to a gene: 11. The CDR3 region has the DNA TGTGCCAGCAGCCCCTACCATCTAGCGGGGGGGTGGTACGAGCAGTACTTC. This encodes CASSPYHLAGGWYEQYF. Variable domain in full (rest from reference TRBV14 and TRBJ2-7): EAGVTQFPSHSVIEKGQTVTLRCDPISGHDNLYWYRRVMGKEIKFLLHFVKESKQDESGMPNNRFLAERTGGTYSTLKVQPAELEDSGVYFCASSPYHLAGGWYEQYFGPGTRLTVT.

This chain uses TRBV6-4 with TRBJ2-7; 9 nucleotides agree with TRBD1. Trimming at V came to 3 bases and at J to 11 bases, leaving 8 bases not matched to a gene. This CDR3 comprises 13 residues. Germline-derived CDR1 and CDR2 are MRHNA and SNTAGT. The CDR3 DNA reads TGTGCCAGCAGTGATCCCGGGACAGGGAGGGAGTACTTC. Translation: CASSDPGTGREYF.

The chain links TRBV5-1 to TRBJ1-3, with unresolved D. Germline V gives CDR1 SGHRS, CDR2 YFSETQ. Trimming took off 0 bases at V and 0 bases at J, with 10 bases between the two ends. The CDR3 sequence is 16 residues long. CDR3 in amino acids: CASSLEPGISGNTIYF. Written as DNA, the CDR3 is TGCGCCAGCAGCTTGGAGCCAGGTATCTCTGGAAACACCATATATTTT.

DNA of the CDR3: TGTGCCAGCAGCCAGGGACAGGGAGCGGGCACTGAAGCTTTCTTT. The encoded protein is CASSQGQGAGTEAFF. V and J are TRBV14 and TRBJ1-1; 9 bases map to TRBD1. The CDR3 totals 15 residues. V shed 3 bases, J shed 4 bases, and the junction held 6 bases outside the gene matches. Per germline, CDR1 SGHDN and CDR2 FVKESK. The complete variable domain, with remaining parts taken from reference TRBV14 and TRBJ1-1, reads EAGVTQFPSHSVIEKGQTVTLRCDPISGHDNLYWYRRVMGKEIKFLLHFVKESKQDESGMPNNRFLAERTGGTYSTLKVQPAELEDSGVYFCASSQGQGAGTEAFFGQGTRLTVV.

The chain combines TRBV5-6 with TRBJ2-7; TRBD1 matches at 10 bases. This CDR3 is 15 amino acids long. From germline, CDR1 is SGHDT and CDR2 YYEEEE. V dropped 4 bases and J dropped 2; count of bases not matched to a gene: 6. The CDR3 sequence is CASSPLGQGAYEQYF. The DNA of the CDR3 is TGTGCCAGCAGCCCACTAGGACAGGGGGCCTACGAGCAGTACTTC.

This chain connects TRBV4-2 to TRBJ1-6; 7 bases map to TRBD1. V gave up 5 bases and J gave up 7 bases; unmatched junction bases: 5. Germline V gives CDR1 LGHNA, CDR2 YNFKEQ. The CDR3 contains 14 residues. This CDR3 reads CASSSGQQNSPLHF. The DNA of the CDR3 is TGTGCCAGCAGCTCGGGACAGCAAAATTCACCCCTCCACTTT.

CDR3: CASSPWTGQAGANVLTF. In nucleotides, the CDR3 is TGTGCCAGCTCACCATGGACAGGGCAGGCTGGGGCCAACGTCCTGACTTTC. V usage is TRBV18 and J usage is TRBJ2-6, with 8 bases matching TRBD1. V shed 2 bases, J shed 2 bases, and the junction held 5 bases outside the gene matches. The CDR3 consists of 17 residues. Germline values: CDR1 KGHSH, CDR2 LQKENI.

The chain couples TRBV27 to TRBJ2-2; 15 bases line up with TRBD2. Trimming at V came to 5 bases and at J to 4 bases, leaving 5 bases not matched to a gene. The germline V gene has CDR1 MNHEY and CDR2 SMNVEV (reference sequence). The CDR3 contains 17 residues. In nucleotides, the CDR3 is TGTGCCAGCAGTCCAGGGACTAGCGGGGGGCGCACCGGGGAGCTGTTTTTT. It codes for CASSPGTSGGRTGELFF.